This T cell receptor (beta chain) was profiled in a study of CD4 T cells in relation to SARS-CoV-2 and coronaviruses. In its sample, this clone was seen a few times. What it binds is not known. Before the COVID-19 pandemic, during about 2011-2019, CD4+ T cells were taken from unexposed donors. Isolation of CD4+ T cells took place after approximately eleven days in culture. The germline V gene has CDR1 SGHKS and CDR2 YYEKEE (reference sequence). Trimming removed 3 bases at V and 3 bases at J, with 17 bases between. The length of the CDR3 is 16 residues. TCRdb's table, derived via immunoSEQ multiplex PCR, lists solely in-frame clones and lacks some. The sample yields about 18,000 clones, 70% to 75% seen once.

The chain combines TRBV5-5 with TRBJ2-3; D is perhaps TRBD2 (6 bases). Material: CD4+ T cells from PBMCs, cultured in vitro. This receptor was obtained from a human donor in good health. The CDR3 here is CASSSMTGAGTDTQYF. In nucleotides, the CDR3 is TGTGCCAGCAGCTCTATGACGGGAGCGGGTACAGATACGCAGTATTTT.